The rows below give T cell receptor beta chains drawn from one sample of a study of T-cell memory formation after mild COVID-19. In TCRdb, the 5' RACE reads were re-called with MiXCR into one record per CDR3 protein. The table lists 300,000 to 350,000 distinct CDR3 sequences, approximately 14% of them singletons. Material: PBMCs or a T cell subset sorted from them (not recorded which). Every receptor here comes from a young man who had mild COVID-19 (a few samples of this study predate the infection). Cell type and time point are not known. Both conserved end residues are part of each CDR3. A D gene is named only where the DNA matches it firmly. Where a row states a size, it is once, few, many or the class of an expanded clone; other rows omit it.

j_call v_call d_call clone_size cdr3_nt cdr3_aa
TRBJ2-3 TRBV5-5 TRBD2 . TGTGCCAGCAGCTTTGAGTTTGGAACGGGGGGGCAAGATACGCAGTATTTT CASSFEFGTGGQDTQYF
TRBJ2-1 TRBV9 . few TGTGCCAGCAGCGCACTGACCAATGAGCAGTTCTTC CASSALTNEQFF
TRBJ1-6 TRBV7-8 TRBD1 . TGTGCCAGCAGCTTAGGGGGACAGGGGTCACCCCTCCACTTT CASSLGGQGSPLHF
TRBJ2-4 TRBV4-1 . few TGCGCCAGCAGCCAAGAGCAGGTTAGGGACATTCAGTACTTC CASSQEQVRDIQYF
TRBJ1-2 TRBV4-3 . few TGCGCCAGTAGCGGCCTGGCGGGAGGCTACACCTTC CASSGLAGGYTF
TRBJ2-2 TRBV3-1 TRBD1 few TGTGCCAGCAGCCAACGAAAGGGGGCTGCCGGGGAGCTGTTTTTT CASSQRKGAAGELFF
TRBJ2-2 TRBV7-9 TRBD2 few TGTGCCAGCTCCGAGCGACTAGCTGGGGAGCTGTTTTTT CASSERLAGELFF
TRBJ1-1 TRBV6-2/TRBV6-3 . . TGTGCCAGCCTGCGATGGCCAAACACTGAAGCTTTCTTT CASLRWPNTEAFF
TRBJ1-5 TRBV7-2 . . TGTGCCAGCAGCTTTTCGCAGGGCAACAATCAGCCCCAGCATTTT CASSFSQGNNQPQHF
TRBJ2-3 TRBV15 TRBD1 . TGTGCCACCAGCAGAGAGACCGGGACAGGGACAGATACGCAGTATTTT CATSRETGTGTDTQYF
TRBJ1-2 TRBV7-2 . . TGTGCCAGCAGCACAACAGTCTCCTATGGCTACACCTTC CASSTTVSYGYTF
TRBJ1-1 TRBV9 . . TGTGCCAGCAGCGTAGAAGGGGGACCCACTGAAGCTTTCTTT CASSVEGGPTEAFF
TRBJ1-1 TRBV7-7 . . TGTGCTAGCAGCTTAACGGTAACCACTGAAGCTTTCTTT CASSLTVTTEAFF
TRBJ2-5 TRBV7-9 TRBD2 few TGTGCCAGCAGTCCTTCGCGGGGGGATGGGGAGACCCAGTACTTC CASSPSRGDGETQYF
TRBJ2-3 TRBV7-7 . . TGTGCCAGCAGCTCCTCCCGCGGACGGATCACTAGCACAGATACGCAGTATTTT CASSSSRGRITSTDTQYF
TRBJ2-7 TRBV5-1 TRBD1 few TGCGCCAGCAGCGCGACAGGGCTAAGTAACGAGCAGTACTTC CASSATGLSNEQYF
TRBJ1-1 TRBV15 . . TGTGCCACCAGCAGAGACCAGGGGCAACGGGCTTTCTTT CATSRDQGQRAFF
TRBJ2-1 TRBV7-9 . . TGTGCCAGCAGCTTACTGGCGGTCCACGGTTTAAGCGAGCAGTTCTTC CASSLLAVHGLSEQFF
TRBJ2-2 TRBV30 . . TGTGCCTGTTCTCTCACCGGGGAGCTGTTTTTT CACSLTGELFF
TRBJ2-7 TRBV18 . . TGTGCCAGCTCACCGTTGGTTACCTACGAGCAGTACTTC CASSPLVTYEQYF
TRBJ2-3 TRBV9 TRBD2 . TGTGCCAGCAGCGCCCCGGGGACTAGCGGGGGGGCCGATACGCAGTATTTT CASSAPGTSGGADTQYF
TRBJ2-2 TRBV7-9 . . TGTGCCAGCAGCGTCCCCGCCGGGGGAAGCACCGGGGAGCTGTTTTTT CASSVPAGGSTGELFF
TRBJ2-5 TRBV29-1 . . TGCAGCGTTGACGGCCGCCTAGAGACCCAGTACTTC CSVDGRLETQYF
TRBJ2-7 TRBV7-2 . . TGTGCCAGCAGCCTCTTTTACGAGCAGTACTTC CASSLFYEQYF
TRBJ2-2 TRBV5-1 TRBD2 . TGCGCCAGCAATTATCGGGGGGGCGACACCGGGGAGCTGTTTTTT CASNYRGGDTGELFF
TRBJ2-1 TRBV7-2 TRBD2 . TGTGCCAGCAGCCCAGGGACTAGTTCTGCGGTCTTC CASSPGTSSAVF
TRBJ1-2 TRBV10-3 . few TGTGCCATGCCTTCGGGGCCGTCTCTAGGTGGCTACACCTTC CAMPSGPSLGGYTF